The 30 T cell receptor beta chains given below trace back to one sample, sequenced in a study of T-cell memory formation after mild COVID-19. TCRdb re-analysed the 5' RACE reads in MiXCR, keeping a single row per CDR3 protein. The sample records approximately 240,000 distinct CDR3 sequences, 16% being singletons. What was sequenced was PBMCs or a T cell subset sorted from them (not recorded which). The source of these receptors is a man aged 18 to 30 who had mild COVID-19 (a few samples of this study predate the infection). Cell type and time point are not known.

The CDR3 sequence: CASSLGVAAPSTNEKLFF. CDR3 nucleotides: TGTGCCAGCAGCTTAGGGGTGGCGGCGCCTTCAACTAATGAAAAACTGTTTTTT. The chain recombines TRBV7-9 with TRBJ1-4; unclear D gene. The CDR3 extends over 18 amino acids. The V gene's germline CDR1 is SEHNR and CDR2 FQNEAQ (reference sequence). The V end was cut by 1 base, the J end by 0 bases, with 15 bases between.

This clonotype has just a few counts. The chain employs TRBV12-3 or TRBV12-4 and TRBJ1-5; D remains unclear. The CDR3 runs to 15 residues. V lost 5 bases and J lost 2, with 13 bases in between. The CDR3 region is CASSPLGKGNQPQHF. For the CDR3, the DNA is TGTGCCAGCAGTCCCCTAGGGAAGGGCAATCAGCCCCAGCATTTT.

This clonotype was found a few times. CDR3 DNA: TGTGCCAGCAGCGACCCGGGACTAGCGGGGGGCACAGATACGCAGTATTTT. Encoded protein: CASSDPGLAGGTDTQYF. The chain carries TRBV7-3 and TRBJ2-3; 14 bases fit TRBD2. The length of the CDR3 is 17 residues. Germline CDR1 SGHTA, CDR2 FQGTGA. V gave up 5 bases and J gave up 1 base; unmatched junction bases: 5.

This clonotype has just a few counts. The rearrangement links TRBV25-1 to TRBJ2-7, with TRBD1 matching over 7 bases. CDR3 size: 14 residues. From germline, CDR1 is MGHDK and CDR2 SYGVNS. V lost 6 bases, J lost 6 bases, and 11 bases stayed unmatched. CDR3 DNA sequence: TGTGCCAGCAGCCCCTCGGACAGGTATGTCGAGCAGTACGTC. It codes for CASSPSDRYVEQYV.

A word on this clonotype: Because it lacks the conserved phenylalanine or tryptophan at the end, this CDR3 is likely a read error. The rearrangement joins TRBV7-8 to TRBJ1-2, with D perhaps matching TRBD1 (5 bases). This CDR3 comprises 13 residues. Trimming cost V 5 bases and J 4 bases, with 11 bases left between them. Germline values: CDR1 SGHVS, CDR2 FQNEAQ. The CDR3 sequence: CASSTGGGYGYTV. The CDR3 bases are TGTGCCAGCAGCACCGGCGGGGGCTATGGCTACACCGTC.

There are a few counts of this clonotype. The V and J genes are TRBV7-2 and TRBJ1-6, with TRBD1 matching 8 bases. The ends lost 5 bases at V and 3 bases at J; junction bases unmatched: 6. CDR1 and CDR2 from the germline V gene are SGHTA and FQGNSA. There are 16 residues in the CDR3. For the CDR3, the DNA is TGTGCCAGCAGCCCGCTCGACAGGGGCTATAATTCACCCCTCCACTTT. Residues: CASSPLDRGYNSPLHF.

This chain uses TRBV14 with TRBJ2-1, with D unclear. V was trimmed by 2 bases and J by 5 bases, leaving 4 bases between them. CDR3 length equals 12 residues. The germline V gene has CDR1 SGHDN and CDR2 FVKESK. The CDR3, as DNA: TGTGCCAGCAGCCAAATGCACAATGAGCAGTTCTTC. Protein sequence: CASSQMHNEQFF.

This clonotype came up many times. The CDR3 protein is CASTATGGTDTQYF. As DNA, the CDR3 is TGCGCCAGCACGGCGACAGGGGGCACAGATACGCAGTATTTT. The chain links TRBV10-2 to TRBJ2-3; 8 nucleotides match TRBD1. Germline loops: CDR1 WSHSY, CDR2 SAAADI. Losses at the gene ends were 7 bases for V and 1 base for J; bases not matched to a gene: 4. CDR3 length: 14 residues.

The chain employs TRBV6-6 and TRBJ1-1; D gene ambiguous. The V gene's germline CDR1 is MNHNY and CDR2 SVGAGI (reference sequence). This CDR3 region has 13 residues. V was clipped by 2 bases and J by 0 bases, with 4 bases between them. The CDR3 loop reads CASSYRMNTEAFF. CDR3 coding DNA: TGTGCCAGCAGTTACAGAATGAACACTGAAGCTTTCTTT.

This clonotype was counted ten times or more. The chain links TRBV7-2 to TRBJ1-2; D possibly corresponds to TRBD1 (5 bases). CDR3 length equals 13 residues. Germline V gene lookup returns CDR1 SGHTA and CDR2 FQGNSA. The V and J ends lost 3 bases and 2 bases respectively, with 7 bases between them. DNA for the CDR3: TGTGCCAGCAGCTTTGGGGGGAACTATGGCTACACCTTC. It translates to CASSFGGNYGYTF.

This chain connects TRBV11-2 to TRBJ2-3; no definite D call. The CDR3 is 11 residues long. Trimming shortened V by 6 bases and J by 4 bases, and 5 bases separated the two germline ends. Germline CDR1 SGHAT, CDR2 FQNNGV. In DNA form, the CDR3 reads TGTGCCAGCAGGTCATCAGATACGCAGTATTTT. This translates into CASRSSDTQYF. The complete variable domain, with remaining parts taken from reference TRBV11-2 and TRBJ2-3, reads EAGVAQSPRYKIIEKRQSVAFWCNPISGHATLYWYQQILGQGPKLLIQFQNNGVVDDSQLPKDRFSAERLKGVDSTLKIQPAKLEDSAVYLCASRSSDTQYFGPGTRLTVL.

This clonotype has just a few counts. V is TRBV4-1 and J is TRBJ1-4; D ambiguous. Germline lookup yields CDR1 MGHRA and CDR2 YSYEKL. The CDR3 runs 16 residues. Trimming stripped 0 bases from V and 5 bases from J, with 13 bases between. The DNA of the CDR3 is TGCGCCAGCAGCCAAGATAGAAAGGGCTGGAATGAAAAACTGTTTTTT. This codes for CASSQDRKGWNEKLFF.

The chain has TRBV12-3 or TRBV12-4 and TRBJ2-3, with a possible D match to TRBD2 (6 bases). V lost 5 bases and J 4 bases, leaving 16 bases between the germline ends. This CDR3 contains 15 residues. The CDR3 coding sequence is TGTGCCAGCAGTCCAGCGGCGGGGAACGCAGATACGCAGTATTTT. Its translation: CASSPAAGNADTQYF.

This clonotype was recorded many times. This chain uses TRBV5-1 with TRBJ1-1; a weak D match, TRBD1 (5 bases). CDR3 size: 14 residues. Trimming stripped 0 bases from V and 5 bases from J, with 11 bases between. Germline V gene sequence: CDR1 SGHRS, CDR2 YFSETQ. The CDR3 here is CASSLVVGDTEAFF. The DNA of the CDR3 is TGCGCCAGCAGCTTGGTAGTAGGGGATACTGAAGCTTTCTTT.

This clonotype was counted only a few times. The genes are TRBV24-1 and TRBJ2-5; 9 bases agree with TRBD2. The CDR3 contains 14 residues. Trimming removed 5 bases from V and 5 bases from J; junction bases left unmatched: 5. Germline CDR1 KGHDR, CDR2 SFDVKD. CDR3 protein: CATSASGAQETQYF. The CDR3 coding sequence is TGTGCCACCAGTGCTAGCGGGGCCCAGGAGACCCAGTACTTC.

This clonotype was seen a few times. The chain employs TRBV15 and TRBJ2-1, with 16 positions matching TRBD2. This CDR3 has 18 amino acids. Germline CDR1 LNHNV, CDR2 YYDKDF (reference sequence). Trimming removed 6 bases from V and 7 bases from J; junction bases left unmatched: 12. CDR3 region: CATRPGLAGGPWGNEQFF. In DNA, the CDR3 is TGTGCCACCAGACCGGGACTAGCGGGGGGGCCGTGGGGAAATGAGCAGTTCTTC.

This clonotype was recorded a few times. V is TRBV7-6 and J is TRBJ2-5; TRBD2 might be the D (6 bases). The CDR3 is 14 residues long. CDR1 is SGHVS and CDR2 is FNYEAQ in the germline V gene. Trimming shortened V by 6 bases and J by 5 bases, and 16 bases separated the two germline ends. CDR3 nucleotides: TGTGCCAGCAGTCTTGCGGGGAGCCGGGAGACCCAGTACTTC. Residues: CASSLAGSRETQYF.

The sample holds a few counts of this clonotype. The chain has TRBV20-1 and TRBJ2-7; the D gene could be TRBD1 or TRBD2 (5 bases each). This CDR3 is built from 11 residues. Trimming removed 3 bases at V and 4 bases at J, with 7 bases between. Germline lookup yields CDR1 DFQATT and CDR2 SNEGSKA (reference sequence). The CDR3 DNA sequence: TGCAGTGCTAGGAGGGGTTACGAGCAGTACGTC. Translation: CSARRGYEQYV.

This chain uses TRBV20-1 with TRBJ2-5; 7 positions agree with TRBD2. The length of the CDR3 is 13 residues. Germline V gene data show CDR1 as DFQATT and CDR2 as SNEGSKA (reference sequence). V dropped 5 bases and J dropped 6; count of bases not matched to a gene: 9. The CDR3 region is CSAGGEAIKTQYF. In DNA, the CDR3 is TGCAGTGCTGGGGGGGAGGCCATTAAGACCCAGTACTTC.

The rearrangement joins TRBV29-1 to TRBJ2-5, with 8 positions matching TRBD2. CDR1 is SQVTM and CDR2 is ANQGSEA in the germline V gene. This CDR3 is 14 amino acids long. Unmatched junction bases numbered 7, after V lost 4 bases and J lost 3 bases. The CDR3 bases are TGCAGCGTTGGGCCGGGGGGGAGGAAAGAGACCCAGTACTTC. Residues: CSVGPGGRKETQYF.

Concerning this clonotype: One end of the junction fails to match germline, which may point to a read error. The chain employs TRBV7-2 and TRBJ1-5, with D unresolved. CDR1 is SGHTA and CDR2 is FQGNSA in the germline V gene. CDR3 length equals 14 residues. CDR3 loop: CASSLPHSKQPQHF. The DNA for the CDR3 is TGTGCCAGCAGCTTGCCCCATAGCAAACAGCCCCAGCATTTT.

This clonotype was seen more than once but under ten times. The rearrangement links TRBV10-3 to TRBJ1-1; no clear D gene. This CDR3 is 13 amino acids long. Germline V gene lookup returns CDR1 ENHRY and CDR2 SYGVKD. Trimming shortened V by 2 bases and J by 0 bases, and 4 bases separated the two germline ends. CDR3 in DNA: TGTGCCATCAGTGAGAACATGAACACTGAAGCTTTCTTT. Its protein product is CAISENMNTEAFF.

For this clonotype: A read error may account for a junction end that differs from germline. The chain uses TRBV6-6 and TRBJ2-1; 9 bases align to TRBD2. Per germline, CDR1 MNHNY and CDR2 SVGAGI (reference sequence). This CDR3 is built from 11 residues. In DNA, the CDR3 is TGTGCCAGCAGCCCCGGGGAGCGGGGGGTCTTC. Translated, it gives CASSPGERGVF.

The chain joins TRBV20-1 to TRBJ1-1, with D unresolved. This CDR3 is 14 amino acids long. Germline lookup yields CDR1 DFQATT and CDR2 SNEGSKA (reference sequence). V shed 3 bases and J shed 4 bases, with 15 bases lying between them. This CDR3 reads CSARTAGRSTEAFF. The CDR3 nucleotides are TGCAGTGCTAGGACGGCGGGAAGGAGCACTGAAGCTTTCTTT.

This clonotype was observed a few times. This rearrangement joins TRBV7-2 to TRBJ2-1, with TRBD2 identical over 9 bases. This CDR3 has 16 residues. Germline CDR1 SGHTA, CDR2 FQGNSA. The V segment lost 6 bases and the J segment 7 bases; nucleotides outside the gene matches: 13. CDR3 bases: TGTGCCAGCAGATTAAATGGCGGGGGGGCCGGAAATGAGCAGTTCTTC. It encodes CASRLNGGGAGNEQFF.

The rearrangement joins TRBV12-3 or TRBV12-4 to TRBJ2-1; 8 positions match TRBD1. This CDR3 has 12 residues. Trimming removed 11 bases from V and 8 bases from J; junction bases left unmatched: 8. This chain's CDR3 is CASHAGGYEQFF. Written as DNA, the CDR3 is TGTGCCTCCCATGCAGGGGGCTATGAGCAGTTCTTC.

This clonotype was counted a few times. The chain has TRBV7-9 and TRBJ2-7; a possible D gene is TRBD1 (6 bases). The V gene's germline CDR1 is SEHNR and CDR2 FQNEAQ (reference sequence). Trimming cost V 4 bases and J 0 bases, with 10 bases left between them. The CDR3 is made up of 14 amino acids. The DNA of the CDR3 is TGTGCCAGCAGCTCGCAGGGGCTCTCCTACGAGCAGTACTTC. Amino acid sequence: CASSSQGLSYEQYF.

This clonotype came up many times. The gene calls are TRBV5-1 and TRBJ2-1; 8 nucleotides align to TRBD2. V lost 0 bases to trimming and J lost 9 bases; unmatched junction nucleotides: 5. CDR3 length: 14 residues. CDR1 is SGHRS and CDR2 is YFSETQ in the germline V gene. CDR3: CASSLAGGSPEQFF. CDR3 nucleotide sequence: TGCGCCAGCAGCTTGGCGGGGGGGAGTCCTGAGCAGTTCTTC.

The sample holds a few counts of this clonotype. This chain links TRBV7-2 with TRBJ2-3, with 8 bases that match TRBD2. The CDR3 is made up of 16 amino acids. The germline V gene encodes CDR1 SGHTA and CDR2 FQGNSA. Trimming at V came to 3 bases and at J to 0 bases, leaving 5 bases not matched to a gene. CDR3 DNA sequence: TGTGCCAGCAGCTTCGTCGGGGGGGGCAGCACAGATACGCAGTATTTT. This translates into CASSFVGGGSTDTQYF.

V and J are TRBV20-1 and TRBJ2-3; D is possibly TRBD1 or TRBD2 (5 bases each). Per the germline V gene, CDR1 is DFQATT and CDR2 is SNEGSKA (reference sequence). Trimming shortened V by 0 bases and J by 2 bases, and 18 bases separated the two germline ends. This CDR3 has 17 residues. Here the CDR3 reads CSARDPSRDHYTDTQYF. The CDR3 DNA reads TGCAGTGCTAGAGATCCCTCAAGGGACCACTACACAGATACGCAGTATTTT.